This TCR beta chain is from a study of cytomegalovirus exposure and HLA in healthy donors. The PCR was carried out with 60 Vbeta primers and 13 Jbeta primers. Measured with immunoSEQ multiplex PCR; TCRdb has only the in-frame clones, and not every one. This sample has around 150,000 clones, with roughly 75% found just once. This receptor was taken from a man aged 25 to 40 in good health. Sequenced material: PBMCs.

DNA for the CDR3: TGTGCCAGCAGCCCTCAGCTAGCGGGAGACTACAATGAGCAGTTCTTC. It codes for CASSPQLAGDYNEQFF. This chain joins TRBV7-6 and TRBJ2-1; 10 bases match TRBD2. This CDR3 is 16 amino acids long. The J segment lost 3 bases and the V segment lost 5 bases, leaving 7 bases of the junction unmatched. The germline gives CDR1 SGHVS, CDR2 FNYEAQ.